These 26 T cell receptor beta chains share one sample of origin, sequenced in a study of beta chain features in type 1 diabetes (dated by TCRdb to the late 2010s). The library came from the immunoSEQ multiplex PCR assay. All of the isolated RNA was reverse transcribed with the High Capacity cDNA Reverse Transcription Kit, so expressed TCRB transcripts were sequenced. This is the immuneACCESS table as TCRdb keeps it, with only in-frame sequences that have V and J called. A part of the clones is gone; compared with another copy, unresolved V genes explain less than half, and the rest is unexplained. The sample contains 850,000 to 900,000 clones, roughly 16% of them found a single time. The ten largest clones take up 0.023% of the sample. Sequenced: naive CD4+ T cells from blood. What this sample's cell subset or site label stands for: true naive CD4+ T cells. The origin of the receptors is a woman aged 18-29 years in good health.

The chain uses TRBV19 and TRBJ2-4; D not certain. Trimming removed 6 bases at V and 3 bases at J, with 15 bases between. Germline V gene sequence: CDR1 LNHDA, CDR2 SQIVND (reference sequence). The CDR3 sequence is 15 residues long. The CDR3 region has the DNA TGTGCCAGTAGACTAAAGAGAGCTGGCAAAAACATTCAGTACTTC. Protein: CASRLKRAGKNIQYF.

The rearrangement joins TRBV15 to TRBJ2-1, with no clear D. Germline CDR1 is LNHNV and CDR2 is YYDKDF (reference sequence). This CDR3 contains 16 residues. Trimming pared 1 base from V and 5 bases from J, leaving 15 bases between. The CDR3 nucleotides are TGTGCCACCAGCAGAGTATTTAGTCTCGCGAACAATGAGCAGTTCTTC. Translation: CATSRVFSLANNEQFF.

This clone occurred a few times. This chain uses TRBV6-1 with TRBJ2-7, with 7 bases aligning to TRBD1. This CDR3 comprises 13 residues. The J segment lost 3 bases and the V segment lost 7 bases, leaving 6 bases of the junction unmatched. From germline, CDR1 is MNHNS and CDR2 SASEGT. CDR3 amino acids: CASTRGQHYEQYF. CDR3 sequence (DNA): TGTGCCAGCACCAGGGGACAGCACTACGAGCAGTACTTC.

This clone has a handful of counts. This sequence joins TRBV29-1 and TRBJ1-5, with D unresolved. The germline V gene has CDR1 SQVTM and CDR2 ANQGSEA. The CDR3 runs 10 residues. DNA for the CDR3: TGCACCTTTTCGGTTGGGCCCCAGCATTTT. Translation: CTFSVGPQHF.

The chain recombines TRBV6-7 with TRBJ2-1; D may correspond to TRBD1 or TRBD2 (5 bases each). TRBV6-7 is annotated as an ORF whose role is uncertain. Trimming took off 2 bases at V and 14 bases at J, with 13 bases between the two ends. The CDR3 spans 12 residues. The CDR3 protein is CASSYLGEQEFF. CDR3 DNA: TGTGCCAGCAGTTACCTGGGGGAGCAGGAGTTCTTC.

CDR3 sequence: CASSPSSNRKTGELFF. The CDR3 DNA is TGTGCCAGCAGTCCTTCATCCAATAGGAAGACCGGGGAGCTGTTTTTT. The chain links TRBV2 to TRBJ2-2, with unresolved D. The CDR3 covers 16 residues. Germline-derived CDR1 and CDR2 are SNHLY and FYNNEI. With 5 bases removed from V and 5 bases from J, the gap between germline ends came to 18 bases.

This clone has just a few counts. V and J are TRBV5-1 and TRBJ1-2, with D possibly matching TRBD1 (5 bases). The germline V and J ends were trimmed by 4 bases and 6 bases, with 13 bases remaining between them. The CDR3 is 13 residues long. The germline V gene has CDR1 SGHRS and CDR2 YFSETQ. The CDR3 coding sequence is TGCGCCAGCAGCATTGACAGAGGGGATGGCTACACCTTC. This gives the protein CASSIDRGDGYTF.

The CDR3 loop is CASSFSGSGYNEQFF. Written as DNA, the CDR3 is TGTGCCAGCAGCTTTAGCGGGAGTGGATACAATGAGCAGTTCTTC. This sequence joins TRBV7-2 and TRBJ2-1; 9 bases agree with TRBD2. This CDR3 comprises 15 residues. Germline assignment: CDR1 SGHTA and CDR2 FQGNSA. With 3 bases clipped from V and 4 bases from J, the junction kept 4 bases outside the gene matches.

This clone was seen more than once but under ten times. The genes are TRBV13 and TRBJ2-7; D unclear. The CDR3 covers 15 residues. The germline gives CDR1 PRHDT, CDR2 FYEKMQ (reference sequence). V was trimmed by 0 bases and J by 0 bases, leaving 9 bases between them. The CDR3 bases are TGTGCCAGCAGCTTAGGCCCAACAAGCTCCTACGAGCAGTACTTC. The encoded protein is CASSLGPTSSYEQYF.

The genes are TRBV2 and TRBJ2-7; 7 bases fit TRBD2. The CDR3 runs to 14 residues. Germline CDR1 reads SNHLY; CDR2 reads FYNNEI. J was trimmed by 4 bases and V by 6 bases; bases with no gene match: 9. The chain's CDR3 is CASRPGTTGYEQYF. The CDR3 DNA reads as TGTGCCAGCAGACCCGGGACTACTGGGTACGAGCAGTACTTC. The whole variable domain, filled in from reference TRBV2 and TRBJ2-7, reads EPEVTQTPSHQVTQMGQEVILRCVPISNHLYFYWYRQILGQKVEFLVSFYNNEISEKSEIFDDQFSVERPDGSNFTLKIRSTKLEDSAMYFCASRPGTTGYEQYFGPGTRLTVT.

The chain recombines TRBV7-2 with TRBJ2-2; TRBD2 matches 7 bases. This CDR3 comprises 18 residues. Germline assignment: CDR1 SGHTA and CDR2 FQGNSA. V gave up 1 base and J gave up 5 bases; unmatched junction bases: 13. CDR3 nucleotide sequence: TGTGCCAGCAGCTTAGAGGTGGTTGTTAGCGGGTGGACCGGGGAGCTGTTTTTT. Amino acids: CASSLEVVVSGWTGELFF.

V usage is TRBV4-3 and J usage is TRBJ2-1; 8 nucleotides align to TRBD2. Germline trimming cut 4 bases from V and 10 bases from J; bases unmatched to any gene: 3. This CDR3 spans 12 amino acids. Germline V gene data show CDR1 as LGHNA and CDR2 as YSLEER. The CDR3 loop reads CASSLIAGEQFF. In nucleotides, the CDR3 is TGCGCCAGCAGCCTGATAGCGGGAGAGCAGTTCTTC.

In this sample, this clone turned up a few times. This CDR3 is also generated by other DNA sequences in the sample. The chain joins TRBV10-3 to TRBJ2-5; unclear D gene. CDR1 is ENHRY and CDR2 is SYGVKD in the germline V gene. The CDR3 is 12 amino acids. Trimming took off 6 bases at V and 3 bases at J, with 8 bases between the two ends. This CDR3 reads CAISAEKETQYF. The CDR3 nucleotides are TGTGCCATCAGCGCGGAAAAAGAGACCCAGTACTTC.

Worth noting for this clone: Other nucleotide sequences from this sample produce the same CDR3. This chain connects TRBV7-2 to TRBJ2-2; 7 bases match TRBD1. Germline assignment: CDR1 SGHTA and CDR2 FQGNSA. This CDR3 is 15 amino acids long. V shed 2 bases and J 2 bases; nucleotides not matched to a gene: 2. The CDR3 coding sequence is TGTGCCAGCAGCTTAACAGGGGCCAACACCGGGGAGCTGTTTTTT. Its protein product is CASSLTGANTGELFF. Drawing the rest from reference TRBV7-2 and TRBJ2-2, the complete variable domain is GAGVSQSPSNKVTEKGKDVELRCDPISGHTALYWYRQSLGQGLEFLIYFQGNSAPDKSGLPSDRFSAERTGGSVSTLTIQRTQQEDSAVYLCASSLTGANTGELFFGEGSRLTVL.

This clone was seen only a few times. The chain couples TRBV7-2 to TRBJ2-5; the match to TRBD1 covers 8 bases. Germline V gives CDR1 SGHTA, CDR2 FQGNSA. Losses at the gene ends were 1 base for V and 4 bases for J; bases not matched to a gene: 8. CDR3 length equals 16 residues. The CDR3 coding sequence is TGTGCCAGCAGCTTAGTGTCAGGGGGCCTCGCAGAGACCCAGTACTTC. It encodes CASSLVSGGLAETQYF.

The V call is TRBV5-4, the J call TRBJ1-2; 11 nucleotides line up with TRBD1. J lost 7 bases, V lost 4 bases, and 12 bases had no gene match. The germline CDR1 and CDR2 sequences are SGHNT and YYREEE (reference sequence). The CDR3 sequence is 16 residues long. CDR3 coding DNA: TGTGCCAGCAGCCAAGATCCACCGGGACAGGGGGTTGGCTACACCTTC. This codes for CASSQDPPGQGVGYTF.

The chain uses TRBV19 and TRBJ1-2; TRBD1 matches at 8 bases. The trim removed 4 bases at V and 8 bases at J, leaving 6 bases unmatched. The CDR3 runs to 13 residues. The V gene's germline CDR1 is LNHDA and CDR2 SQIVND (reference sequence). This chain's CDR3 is CASSNSGGHGYTF. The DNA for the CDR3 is TGTGCCAGTAGTAACTCAGGGGGCCACGGCTACACCTTC.

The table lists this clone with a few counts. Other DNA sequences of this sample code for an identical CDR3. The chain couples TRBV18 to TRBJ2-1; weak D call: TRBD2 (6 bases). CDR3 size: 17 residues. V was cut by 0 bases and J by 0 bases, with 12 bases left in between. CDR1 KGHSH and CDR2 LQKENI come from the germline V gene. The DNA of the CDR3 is TGTGCCAGCTCACCACCCGGCCTAGCGTCCTCCTACAATGAGCAGTTCTTC. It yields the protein CASSPPGLASSYNEQFF.

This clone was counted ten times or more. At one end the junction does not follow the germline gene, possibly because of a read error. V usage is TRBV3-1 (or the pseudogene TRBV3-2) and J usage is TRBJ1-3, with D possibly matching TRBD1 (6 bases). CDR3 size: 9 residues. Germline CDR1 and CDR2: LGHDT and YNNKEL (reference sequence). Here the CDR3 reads CASSRTVGF. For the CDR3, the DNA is TGTGCCAGCAGCCGGACAGTGGGTTTT.

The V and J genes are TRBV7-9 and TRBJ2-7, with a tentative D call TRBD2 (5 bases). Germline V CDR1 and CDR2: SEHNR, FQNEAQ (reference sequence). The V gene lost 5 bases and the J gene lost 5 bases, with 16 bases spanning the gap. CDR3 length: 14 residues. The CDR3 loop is CASSLLEPYNEQYF. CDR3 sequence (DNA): TGTGCCAGCAGCCTACTAGAACCCTATAACGAGCAGTACTTC.

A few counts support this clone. The CDR3 loop is CASSLRGTVYNEQFF. The CDR3 region has the DNA TGTGCCAGCAGTTTAAGGGGGACAGTGTACAATGAGCAGTTCTTC. This rearrangement joins TRBV28 to TRBJ2-1, with 7 bases fitting TRBD1. V shed 2 bases and J 4 bases; nucleotides not matched to a gene: 5. This CDR3 comprises 15 residues. Germline CDR1 is MDHEN and CDR2 is SYDVKM.

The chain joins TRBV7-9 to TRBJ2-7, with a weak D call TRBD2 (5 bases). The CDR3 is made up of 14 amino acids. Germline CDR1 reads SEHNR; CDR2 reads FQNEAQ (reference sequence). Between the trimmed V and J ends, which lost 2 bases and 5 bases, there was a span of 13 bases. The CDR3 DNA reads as TGTGCCAGCAGCTTAAGTCGGGATGGTAACGAGCAGTACTTC. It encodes CASSLSRDGNEQYF.

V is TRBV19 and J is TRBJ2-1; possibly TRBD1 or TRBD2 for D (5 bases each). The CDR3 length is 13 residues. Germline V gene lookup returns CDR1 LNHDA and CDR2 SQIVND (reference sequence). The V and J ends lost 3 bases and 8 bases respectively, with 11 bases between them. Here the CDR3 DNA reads TGTGCCAGTAGTATGGACCGAGGGGATGAGCAGTTCTTC. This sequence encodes CASSMDRGDEQFF. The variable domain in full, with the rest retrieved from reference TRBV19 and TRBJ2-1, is DGGITQSPKYLFRKEGQNVTLSCEQNLNHDAMYWYRQDPGQGLRLIYYSQIVNDFQKGDIAEGYSVSREKKESFPLTVTSAQKNPTAFYLCASSMDRGDEQFFGPGTRLTVL.

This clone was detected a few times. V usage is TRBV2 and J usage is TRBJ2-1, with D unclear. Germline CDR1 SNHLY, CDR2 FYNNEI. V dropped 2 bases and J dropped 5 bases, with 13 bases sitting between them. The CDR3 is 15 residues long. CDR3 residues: CASSEWRLTNNEQFF. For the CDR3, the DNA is TGTGCCAGCAGTGAATGGCGGCTAACAAACAATGAGCAGTTCTTC.

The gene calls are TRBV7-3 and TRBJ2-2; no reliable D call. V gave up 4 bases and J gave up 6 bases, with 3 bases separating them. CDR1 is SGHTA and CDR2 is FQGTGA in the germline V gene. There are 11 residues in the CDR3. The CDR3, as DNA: TGTGCCAGCAGCTCTTCCGGGGAGCTGTTTTTT. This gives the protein CASSSSGELFF.

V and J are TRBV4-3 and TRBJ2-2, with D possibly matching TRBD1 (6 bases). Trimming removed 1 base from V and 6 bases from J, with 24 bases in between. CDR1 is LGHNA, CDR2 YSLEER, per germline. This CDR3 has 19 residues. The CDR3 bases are TGCGCCAGCAGCCAAGTTACTCAGGGGCCACTTTGGGTTTCCGGGGAGCTGTTTTTT. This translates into CASSQVTQGPLWVSGELFF.